One and the same sample provided the 21 T cell receptor beta chains below, sequenced in a study of blood T cell repertoires in COVID-19. Produced via immunoSEQ multiplex PCR; TCRdb's table is partial and in-frame only. The profile shows about 400,000 clones, just under 90% of them singletons. Sequenced sample: PBMCs or T cells enriched from blood (not recorded which). The origin of the receptors is a woman in her twenties or thirties who had recovered from COVID-19.

The V and J genes are TRBV7-3 and TRBJ1-3, with D perhaps TRBD1 (5 bases). Germline V lookup: CDR1 SGHTA, CDR2 FQGTGA. CDR3 size: 13 residues. Trimming shortened V by 11 bases and J by 2 bases, and 13 bases separated the two germline ends. CDR3 loop: CASSPGAGNTIYF. In nucleotides, the CDR3 is TGTGCCTCGAGCCCGGGGGCTGGAAACACCATATATTTT.

CDR3 nucleotides: TGTGCCAGCAGTGAAGTGGGGGCCTATGGCTACACCTTC. Protein product: CASSEVGAYGYTF. The chain uses TRBV6-1 and TRBJ1-2, with D maybe TRBD1 (6 bases). V was shortened by 1 base and J by 4 bases, with 7 bases between the two germline ends. The V gene's germline CDR1 is MNHNS and CDR2 SASEGT. The CDR3 extends over 13 amino acids.

V and J are TRBV30 and TRBJ2-5; TRBD1 agrees at 7 bases. This CDR3 is 14 amino acids long. The germline gives CDR1 GTSNPN, CDR2 SVGIG (reference sequence). J was trimmed by 5 bases and V by 0 bases; bases with no gene match: 6. CDR3 region: CAWSVQGGLETQYF. The CDR3 coding sequence is TGTGCCTGGAGTGTACAAGGGGGCCTGGAGACCCAGTACTTC.

This chain joins TRBV7-9 and TRBJ1-1; 7 nucleotides line up with TRBD1. The V gene's germline CDR1 is SEHNR and CDR2 FQNEAQ (reference sequence). CDR3 length equals 16 residues. J gave up 3 bases and V 3 bases, and 10 bases lay outside the gene matches. Here the CDR3 DNA reads TGTGCCAGCAGCTTGAGACAGGGAGCCCCGGACACTGAAGCTTTCTTT. Encoded protein: CASSLRQGAPDTEAFF.

The chain carries TRBV15 and TRBJ2-1; D is perhaps TRBD1 (6 bases). Germline loops: CDR1 LNHNV, CDR2 YYDKDF (reference sequence). V was shortened by 5 bases and J by 5 bases, with 19 bases between the two germline ends. The CDR3 contains 16 residues. CDR3 DNA: TGTGCCACCAGCGGGCGGTCCGGGACACAACACAATGAGCAGTTCTTC. Amino acids: CATSGRSGTQHNEQFF.

The V call is TRBV18, the J call TRBJ1-1, with a weak D call TRBD1 (6 bases). This CDR3 has 14 residues. V dropped 4 bases and J dropped 5 bases, with 14 bases sitting between them. Germline CDR1 reads KGHSH; CDR2 reads LQKENI. The CDR3 loop is CASSRLTGETEAFF. CDR3 sequence (DNA): TGTGCCAGCTCACGATTGACAGGAGAGACTGAAGCTTTCTTT. The full variable domain, in which reference TRBV18 and TRBJ1-1 provide the parts outside the CDR3, is NAGVMQNPRHLVRRRGQEARLRCSPMKGHSHVYWYRQLPEEGLKFMVYLQKENIIDESGMPKERFSAEFPKEGPSILRIQQVVRGDSAAYFCASSRLTGETEAFFGQGTRLTVV.

V gene TRBV13 combines with J gene TRBJ2-1, with D possibly matching TRBD2 (6 bases). In germline, CDR1 is PRHDT, CDR2 FYEKMQ (reference sequence). Trimming removed 4 bases from V and 3 bases from J, with 10 bases in between. There are 14 residues in the CDR3. The CDR3 DNA reads TGTGCCAGCAGCTCGGCGGGGAGCTACAATGAGCAGTTCTTC. Translation gives CASSSAGSYNEQFF.

The chain is built from TRBV7-2 and TRBJ1-2, with D unresolved. Trimming removed 5 bases from V and 3 bases from J, with 19 bases in between. The CDR3 length is 16 residues. Germline-derived CDR1 and CDR2 are SGHTA and FQGNSA. The CDR3 loop is CASSPASTAAYYGYTF. The CDR3, as DNA: TGTGCCAGCAGCCCCGCCAGCACAGCTGCTTACTATGGCTACACCTTC.

The CDR3 DNA reads as TGTGCCAGCAGTGCCTTCATCGACAGGGATGTGAGAAACTATGGCTACACCTTC. This encodes CASSAFIDRDVRNYGYTF. The chain recombines TRBV25-1 with TRBJ1-2, with TRBD1 matching over 7 bases. This CDR3 has 18 residues. Looked up from germline, CDR1 is MGHDK and CDR2 is SYGVNS. V trimming: 4 bases; J trimming: 2 bases; junction bases outside the gene matches: 16.

Worth noting for this clone: Other DNA sequences from this sample encode an identical CDR3 as well. The genes are TRBV28 and TRBJ1-5; tentative D call: TRBD1 (5 bases). The CDR3 consists of 12 residues. Germline CDR1 reads MDHEN; CDR2 reads SYDVKM. Trimming took 6 bases from V and 4 from J, leaving 7 bases between them. CDR3 nucleotides: TGTGCCAGCAGCGGGGGAAATCAGCCCCAGCATTTT. The encoded protein is CASSGGNQPQHF.

V and J are TRBV3-1 (or the pseudogene TRBV3-2) and TRBJ2-2; TRBD1 might be the D (6 bases). This CDR3 comprises 14 residues. V lost 5 bases and J lost 0, with 7 bases in between. Germline CDR1 LGHDT, CDR2 YNNKEL (reference sequence). The CDR3 DNA sequence: TGTGCCAGCAGCTGGACAGCGAACACCGGGGAGCTGTTTTTT. Translation: CASSWTANTGELFF.

Only one count was recorded for this clone. V usage is TRBV5-1 and J usage is TRBJ1-2, with a weak D call TRBD1 (5 bases). Deletions cut 4 bases from V and 4 bases from J, with 17 bases between. The CDR3 totals 15 residues. Germline loops: CDR1 SGHRS, CDR2 YFSETQ. In DNA, the CDR3 is TGCGCCAGCAGCCCCGGACACCGTGGGTCCTATGGCTACACCTTC. This translates into CASSPGHRGSYGYTF.

The gene calls are TRBV30 and TRBJ1-6, with D perhaps matching TRBD1 (6 bases). CDR1 and CDR2 (germline): GTSNPN, SVGIG (reference sequence). V lost 4 bases and J 9 bases, leaving 16 bases between the germline ends. CDR3 length: 14 amino acids. CDR3 nucleotides: TGTGCCTGGACCTCGGGGGGGGCGTTTTCACCCCTCCACTTT. This sequence encodes CAWTSGGAFSPLHF. Variable domain in full (rest from reference TRBV30 and TRBJ1-6): SQTIHQWPATLVQPVGSPLSLECTVEGTSNPNLYWYRQAAGRGLQLLFYSVGIGQISSEVPQNLSASRPQDRQFILSSKKLLLSDSGFYLCAWTSGGAFSPLHFGNGTRLTVT.

This clone was counted only a few times. The sample contains more than one DNA sequence encoding this CDR3. The chain recombines TRBV12-3 or TRBV12-4 with TRBJ2-2, with a weak D call TRBD1 (5 bases). Trimming cost V 6 bases and J 5 bases, with 7 bases left between them. The CDR3 loop spans 12 amino acids. CDR3 DNA sequence: TGTGCCAGCAGCCAGGGTACCGGGGAGCTGTTTTTT. This gives the protein CASSQGTGELFF.

The V call is TRBV28, the J call TRBJ2-5; 9 bases map to TRBD1. V lost 2 bases to trimming and J lost 5 bases; unmatched junction nucleotides: 6. The CDR3 is 15 residues long. CDR1 is MDHEN, CDR2 SYDVKM, per germline. Here the CDR3 reads CASSLTGGVQETQYF. The CDR3 DNA is TGTGCCAGCAGTTTAACAGGGGGCGTTCAGGAGACCCAGTACTTC.

V is TRBV7-2 and J is TRBJ2-7; a possible D gene is TRBD2 (5 bases). Deletions cut 2 bases from V and 0 bases from J, with 14 bases between. Germline values: CDR1 SGHTA, CDR2 FQGNSA. The CDR3 sequence is 16 residues long. Here the CDR3 reads CASSLIPVGGSYEQYF. CDR3 coding DNA: TGTGCCAGCAGCTTAATCCCGGTTGGAGGCTCCTACGAGCAGTACTTC.

The rearrangement uses TRBV6-2 or TRBV6-3 and TRBJ1-1; D gene unclear. CDR3 size: 14 residues. The germline CDR1 and CDR2 sequences are MNHEY and SVGEGT. V was pared by 2 bases and J by 1 base, with 8 bases between. The CDR3 nucleotides are TGTGCCAGCAGTTACGGTCGGGGGAACACTGAAGCTTTCTTT. Its translation is CASSYGRGNTEAFF.

Only a few counts were recorded for this clone. The rearrangement joins TRBV20-1 to TRBJ1-2; D ambiguous. CDR3 size: 11 residues. Germline values: CDR1 DFQATT, CDR2 SNEGSKA (reference sequence). Trimming left V 4 bases short and J 5 bases short, with 8 bases between. CDR3 DNA: TGCAGTGCTATTACGGGGTATGGCTACACCTTC. Translating gives CSAITGYGYTF.

The rearrangement links TRBV13 to TRBJ2-7; 7 bases map to TRBD1. Germline values: CDR1 PRHDT, CDR2 FYEKMQ (reference sequence). The CDR3 covers 14 residues. Trimming at V came to 3 bases and at J to 7 bases, leaving 9 bases not matched to a gene. The CDR3 reads CASSLETGVSEQYF. The CDR3, as DNA: TGTGCCAGCAGCTTGGAAACAGGGGTCTCGGAGCAGTACTTC.

Concerning this clone itself: Distinct nucleotide sequences in the sample also encode this CDR3. The chain's CDR3 is CASSLRQDNSPLHF. The CDR3 region has the DNA TGTGCCAGCAGTTTGAGACAAGATAATTCACCCCTCCACTTT. This chain links TRBV27 with TRBJ1-6; D gene ambiguous. The CDR3 loop spans 14 amino acids. Germline V CDR1 and CDR2: MNHEY, SMNVEV (reference sequence). Trimming left V 3 bases short and J 5 bases short, with 8 bases between.

The chain links TRBV19 to TRBJ1-2; perhaps TRBD1 as D (6 bases). This CDR3 is 13 amino acids long. V gave up 5 bases and J gave up 8 bases, with 15 bases separating them. CDR1 LNHDA and CDR2 SQIVND come from the germline V gene (reference sequence). In DNA, the CDR3 is TGTGCCAGTAGTCGCCGACAGGCCTGGGGCTACACCTTC. It encodes CASSRRQAWGYTF.